The 32 T cell receptor beta chains below all came from one sample that was sequenced in a study of shared clonotypes between healthy human individuals. Profiling relied on immunoSEQ multiplex PCR, and the TCRdb table lists in-frame clones only, not all of them. The top ten hold about 1.5% of the sample, which has over a million clones, 60% to 80% seen once. The source material was memory CD4+ T cells sorted from blood. The subset denotes: CD45RA-negative fraction. These TCRs come from a young man in good health.

The V call is TRBV29-1, the J call TRBJ1-2; 8 bases align to TRBD1. This CDR3 comprises 14 residues. V gave up 7 bases and J gave up 4 bases; unmatched junction bases: 11. In germline, CDR1 is SQVTM, CDR2 ANQGSEA. CDR3 in amino acids: CSDLDDRGSYGYTF. DNA of the CDR3: TGCAGCGACCTGGATGACAGGGGAAGCTATGGCTACACCTTC.

The gene calls are TRBV19 and TRBJ2-1, with 8 bases matching TRBD2. Losses at the gene ends were 1 base for V and 4 bases for J; bases not matched to a gene: 3. CDR1 and CDR2 (germline): LNHDA, SQIVND (reference sequence). This CDR3 comprises 15 residues. This CDR3 is CASSIAGGSYNEQFF. CDR3 in DNA: TGTGCCAGTAGTATAGCGGGAGGGAGTTACAATGAGCAGTTCTTC.

CDR3 sequence: CASSSGGSPRLYTF. The CDR3 DNA reads TGCGCCAGCAGCTCAGGTGGTTCCCCTCGGCTCTACACCTTC. This sequence joins TRBV4-1 and TRBJ1-2; D is undetermined. Trimming shortened V by 5 bases and J by 10 bases, and 20 bases separated the two germline ends. Germline V gene sequence: CDR1 MGHRA, CDR2 YSYEKL. CDR3 size: 14 residues.

The chain links TRBV7-3 to TRBJ2-4, with D tentatively TRBD1 (6 bases). CDR1 and CDR2 from the germline V gene are SGHTA and FQGTGA. The V and J ends lost 5 bases and 0 bases respectively, with 11 bases between them. The CDR3 is 15 amino acids. The CDR3 bases are TGTGCCAGCAGCCCAGGACAGATAGCCAAAAACATTCAGTACTTC. It translates to CASSPGQIAKNIQYF.

This clone appeared a single time. V and J are TRBV5-1 and TRBJ2-7; a possible D gene is TRBD1 (6 bases). With 3 bases removed from V and 0 bases from J, the gap between germline ends came to 10 bases. Germline CDR1 and CDR2: SGHRS and YFSETQ. The CDR3 spans 14 residues. The CDR3 here is CASSWGPLSYEQYF. CDR3 bases: TGCGCCAGCAGCTGGGGGCCCCTCTCCTACGAGCAGTACTTC.

Points on this clone: Other DNA sequences in the same sample also yield this CDR3. V gene TRBV2 combines with J gene TRBJ2-7, with 8 bases aligning to TRBD1. The V segment lost 6 bases and the J segment 4 bases; nucleotides outside the gene matches: 2. The CDR3 is made up of 12 amino acids. CDR1 is SNHLY, CDR2 FYNNEI, per germline. CDR3 sequence reads: CASSRTGYEQYF. The DNA for the CDR3 is TGTGCCAGCAGCCGGACAGGGTACGAGCAGTACTTC. Together with reference TRBV2 and TRBJ2-7, the CDR3 gives the full variable domain: EPEVTQTPSHQVTQMGQEVILRCVPISNHLYFYWYRQILGQKVEFLVSFYNNEISEKSEIFDDQFSVERPDGSNFTLKIRSTKLEDSAMYFCASSRTGYEQYFGPGTRLTVT.

This chain uses TRBV2 with TRBJ1-5; D is undetermined. Trimming pared 6 bases from V and 2 bases from J, leaving 11 bases between. The CDR3 runs 14 residues. The germline CDR1 and CDR2 sequences are SNHLY and FYNNEI. The CDR3 is CASSGRSGNQPQHF. The CDR3 coding sequence is TGTGCCAGCAGCGGCAGGTCAGGCAATCAGCCCCAGCATTTT.

The chain is built from TRBV4-3 and TRBJ2-2, with 7 bases lining up with TRBD2. The CDR3 extends over 17 amino acids. Germline lookup yields CDR1 LGHNA and CDR2 YSLEER. J lost 2 bases, V lost 3 bases, and 9 bases had no gene match. In DNA form, the CDR3 reads TGCGCCAGCAGCCAGACAGCGGGACTCCTCAACACCGGGGAGCTGTTTTTT. This gives the protein CASSQTAGLLNTGELFF.

The chain combines TRBV2 with TRBJ1-2; possibly TRBD1 for D (5 bases). CDR1 and CDR2 from the germline V gene are SNHLY and FYNNEI. V shed 4 bases and J shed 7 bases, with 16 bases lying between them. This CDR3 is built from 14 residues. The CDR3 sequence is CASSGLGARVGYTF. CDR3 nucleotide sequence: TGTGCCAGCAGTGGGCTAGGGGCCCGAGTTGGCTACACCTTC.

This chain joins TRBV6-1 and TRBJ2-3, with 12 bases identical to TRBD2. Germline CDR1 is MNHNS and CDR2 is SASEGT. CDR3 size: 15 residues. The V segment lost 6 bases and the J segment 3 bases; nucleotides outside the gene matches: 4. This CDR3 reads CASRRLAGVTDTQYF. Written as DNA, the CDR3 is TGTGCCAGCAGAAGACTAGCGGGAGTAACAGATACGCAGTATTTT.

The rearrangement links TRBV6-1 to TRBJ2-5, with D maybe TRBD2 (6 bases). Trimming pared 3 bases from V and 6 bases from J, leaving 14 bases between. In germline, CDR1 is MNHNS, CDR2 SASEGT. The CDR3 runs 14 residues. CDR3 region: CASSDASEGQTQYF. The CDR3 region has the DNA TGTGCCAGCAGTGACGCTTCGGAGGGGCAGACCCAGTACTTC.

The chain is built from TRBV7-2 and TRBJ2-1; D is unclear. Per germline, CDR1 SGHTA and CDR2 FQGNSA. Deletions cut 2 bases from V and 6 bases from J, with 11 bases between. This CDR3 has 14 residues. The CDR3 spells CASSLPSRGNEQFF. The CDR3 nucleotides read TGTGCCAGCAGCTTACCGTCGCGTGGCAATGAGCAGTTCTTC.

The chain couples TRBV5-6 to TRBJ2-5, with D perhaps matching TRBD1 (6 bases). With 4 bases removed from V and 5 bases from J, the gap between germline ends came to 12 bases. Germline V gene lookup returns CDR1 SGHDT and CDR2 YYEEEE. The CDR3 runs 13 residues. CDR3 protein: CASSGGYGETQYF. CDR3 DNA sequence: TGTGCCAGCAGCGGGGGCTACGGGGAGACCCAGTACTTC.

The chain carries TRBV7-2 and TRBJ2-3; either TRBD1 or TRBD2 may supply D (5 bases each). The V gene lost 1 base and the J gene lost 8 bases, with 10 bases spanning the gap. This CDR3 has 13 residues. Looked up from germline, CDR1 is SGHTA and CDR2 is FQGNSA. For the CDR3, the DNA is TGTGCCAGCAGCTTAGAAGGGACGGGTACGCAGTATTTT. The encoded protein is CASSLEGTGTQYF.

V is TRBV7-9 and J is TRBJ1-3, with a weak D call TRBD1 (6 bases). This CDR3 region has 14 residues. The V end lost 2 bases, the J end lost 6 bases, and 11 bases lay between the germline ends. From germline, CDR1 is SEHNR and CDR2 FQNEAQ (reference sequence). CDR3: CASSLIGGLNTIYF. CDR3 in DNA: TGTGCCAGCAGCTTAATCGGGGGCCTAAACACCATATATTTT.

The genes are TRBV6-1 and TRBJ1-6; D is possibly TRBD1 (6 bases). CDR1 is MNHNS and CDR2 is SASEGT in the germline V gene. The V gene lost 4 bases and the J gene lost 8 bases, with 9 bases spanning the gap. The CDR3 loop spans 13 amino acids. CDR3 amino acids: CASSANRDSPLHF. DNA of the CDR3: TGTGCCAGCAGTGCGAACAGGGATTCACCCCTCCACTTT.

A note on this clone: The identical CDR3 is also encoded by other nucleotide sequences in the sample. This chain links TRBV28 with TRBJ1-1; possibly TRBD1 for D (6 bases). There are 12 residues in the CDR3. The germline V gene encodes CDR1 MDHEN and CDR2 SYDVKM. Trimming pared 3 bases from V and 6 bases from J, leaving 8 bases between. CDR3 amino acids: CASSLAGAEAFF. The CDR3, as DNA: TGTGCCAGCAGTTTGGCAGGGGCTGAAGCTTTCTTT. Filled out from reference TRBV28 and TRBJ1-1, the complete variable domain reads DVKVTQSSRYLVKRTGEKVFLECVQDMDHENMFWYRQDPGLGLRLIYFSYDVKMKEKGDIPEGYSVSREKKERFSLILESASTNQTSMYLCASSLAGAEAFFGQGTRLTVV.

The V and J genes are TRBV7-2 and TRBJ1-3; a possible D gene is TRBD1 (5 bases). Germline V gene data show CDR1 as SGHTA and CDR2 as FQGNSA. V was pared by 4 bases and J by 4 bases, with 17 bases between. The CDR3 contains 16 residues. Written as DNA, the CDR3 is TGTGCCAGCAGCTGGGTTCGGGACGAGGAGGGAAACACCATATATTTT. It specifies CASSWVRDEEGNTIYF.

This chain joins TRBV30 and TRBJ2-7; 9 nucleotides align to TRBD1. Germline CDR1 is GTSNPN and CDR2 is SVGIG (reference sequence). V was pared by 2 bases and J by 4 bases, with 3 bases of the junction left unmatched. The CDR3 covers 13 residues. The CDR3 DNA sequence: TGTGCCTGGAGTCGACAGGGGGGTTACGAGCAGTACTTC. It translates to CAWSRQGGYEQYF.

This chain connects TRBV5-1 to TRBJ2-3, with D perhaps matching TRBD2 (5 bases). The CDR3 contains 14 residues. V dropped 4 bases and J dropped 9 bases, with 18 bases sitting between them. Germline loops: CDR1 SGHRS, CDR2 YFSETQ. The CDR3 is CASSPSEARRTQYF. CDR3 DNA: TGCGCCAGCAGCCCATCGGAGGCCCGTAGGACGCAGTATTTT.

This chain's CDR3 is CASTAGTSVETQYF. The CDR3 DNA reads as TGCGCCAGCACCGCCGGGACTAGCGTAGAGACCCAGTACTTC. This sequence joins TRBV5-1 and TRBJ2-5, with 10 bases aligning to TRBD2. CDR3 length equals 14 residues. Germline V CDR1 and CDR2: SGHRS, YFSETQ. The V and J ends lost 6 bases and 4 bases, in that order; junction bases with no gene match: 6.

The chain recombines TRBV16 with TRBJ1-1; D is uncertain. CDR1 is KGHSY and CDR2 is FQNENV in the germline V gene. Trimming pared 0 bases from V and 1 base from J, leaving 6 bases between. The length of the CDR3 is 14 residues. The CDR3 is CASSQSPANTEAFF. In nucleotides, the CDR3 is TGTGCCAGCAGCCAATCTCCTGCGAACACTGAAGCTTTCTTT.

Concerning this clone itself: The sample carries other DNA sequences with the same CDR3. This sequence joins TRBV29-1 and TRBJ1-1, with D possibly TRBD1 on 5 matching bases. V was clipped by 5 bases and J by 1 base, with 11 bases between them. This CDR3 is 13 amino acids long. The germline V gene has CDR1 SQVTM and CDR2 ANQGSEA. In DNA, the CDR3 is TGCAGCGTTACCGGGACGGCGAACACTGAAGCTTTCTTT. Encoded protein: CSVTGTANTEAFF.

As for this clone: The sample has other DNA sequences that encode this CDR3 too. The chain employs TRBV6-6 and TRBJ2-3; D not certain. The V end was cut by 0 bases, the J end by 6 bases, with 4 bases between. CDR3 length equals 12 residues. CDR1 and CDR2 from the germline V gene are MNHNY and SVGAGI (reference sequence). For the CDR3, the DNA is TGTGCCAGCAGTTACTCGAAGGATACGCAGTATTTT. This sequence encodes CASSYSKDTQYF.

V usage is TRBV6-1 and J usage is TRBJ1-2; D is ambiguous. The germline V gene has CDR1 MNHNS and CDR2 SASEGT. The ends were cut back, 5 bases at V and 4 bases at J, with 11 bases in the middle. This CDR3 is 13 amino acids long. CDR3: CASSREGLYGYTF. CDR3 in DNA: TGTGCCAGCAGTAGGGAGGGCCTCTATGGCTACACCTTC.

This clone was found a few times. The genes are TRBV10-2 and TRBJ2-7, with D tentatively TRBD1 (5 bases). The CDR3 sequence is 14 residues long. CDR1 is WSHSY, CDR2 SAAADI, per germline. The ends were cut back, 4 bases at V and 5 bases at J, with 15 bases in the middle. In nucleotides, the CDR3 is TGCGCCAGCAGTGGATCCCAGGGTGGCAACGAGCAGTACTTC. Encoded protein: CASSGSQGGNEQYF.

This chain joins TRBV5-1 and TRBJ2-7, with 10 bases that match TRBD1. CDR1 is SGHRS, CDR2 YFSETQ, per germline. This CDR3 has 17 amino acids. Unmatched junction bases numbered 7, after V lost 0 bases and J lost 1 base. The CDR3 sequence is CASSLGFGQGVSYEQYF. CDR3 in DNA: TGCGCCAGCAGCTTGGGGTTTGGACAGGGGGTTTCCTACGAGCAGTACTTC.

The chain is built from TRBV19 and TRBJ1-6, with D unresolved. The CDR3 spans 15 residues. Trimming cost V 0 bases and J 9 bases, with 12 bases left between them. Germline CDR1 reads LNHDA; CDR2 reads SQIVND (reference sequence). The CDR3: CASSIDKSPFSPLHF. The CDR3 coding sequence is TGTGCCAGTAGTATAGATAAGTCCCCTTTTTCACCCCTCCACTTT.

The chain couples TRBV10-1 to TRBJ2-2; D is unclear. This CDR3 contains 15 residues. CDR1 WNHNN and CDR2 SYGVQD come from the germline V gene (reference sequence). V lost 3 bases and J 2 bases, leaving 10 bases between the germline ends. In nucleotides, the CDR3 is TGCGCCAGCAGTGAAGCCAGGCCCAACACCGGGGAGCTGTTTTTT. Encoded protein: CASSEARPNTGELFF.

The chain joins TRBV7-6 to TRBJ2-4; D uncertain. Trimming removed 6 bases at V and 9 bases at J, with 15 bases between. Germline-derived CDR1 and CDR2 are SGHVS and FNYEAQ. The CDR3 runs to 13 residues. The CDR3, as DNA: TGTGCCAGCAGTCCCGGGCAAGTAGGCATTCAGTACTTC. Translated: CASSPGQVGIQYF.

Written as DNA, the CDR3 is TGTGCCAGCTCACGAGGACTGGACTCCTACGAGCAGTACTTC. Translating it yields CASSRGLDSYEQYF. V and J are TRBV18 and TRBJ2-7, with D perhaps TRBD2 (5 bases). The CDR3 length is 14 residues. The germline CDR1 and CDR2 sequences are KGHSH and LQKENI. Trimming took off 4 bases at V and 0 bases at J, with 10 bases between the two ends. Based on the CDR3 plus reference TRBV18 and TRBJ2-7, the full variable domain is NAGVMQNPRHLVRRRGQEARLRCSPMKGHSHVYWYRQLPEEGLKFMVYLQKENIIDESGMPKERFSAEFPKEGPSILRIQQVVRGDSAAYFCASSRGLDSYEQYFGPGTRLTVT.

The chain combines TRBV10-2 with TRBJ2-7; 9 nucleotides match TRBD2. Trimming cost V 0 bases and J 4 bases; bases outside gene matches: 7. The CDR3 is made up of 16 amino acids. The germline V gene has CDR1 WSHSY and CDR2 SAAADI. For the CDR3, the DNA is TGCGCCAGCAGTGAGTCTGGAGCGGGGGGTTTTTACGAGCAGTACTTC. Translating it yields CASSESGAGGFYEQYF.